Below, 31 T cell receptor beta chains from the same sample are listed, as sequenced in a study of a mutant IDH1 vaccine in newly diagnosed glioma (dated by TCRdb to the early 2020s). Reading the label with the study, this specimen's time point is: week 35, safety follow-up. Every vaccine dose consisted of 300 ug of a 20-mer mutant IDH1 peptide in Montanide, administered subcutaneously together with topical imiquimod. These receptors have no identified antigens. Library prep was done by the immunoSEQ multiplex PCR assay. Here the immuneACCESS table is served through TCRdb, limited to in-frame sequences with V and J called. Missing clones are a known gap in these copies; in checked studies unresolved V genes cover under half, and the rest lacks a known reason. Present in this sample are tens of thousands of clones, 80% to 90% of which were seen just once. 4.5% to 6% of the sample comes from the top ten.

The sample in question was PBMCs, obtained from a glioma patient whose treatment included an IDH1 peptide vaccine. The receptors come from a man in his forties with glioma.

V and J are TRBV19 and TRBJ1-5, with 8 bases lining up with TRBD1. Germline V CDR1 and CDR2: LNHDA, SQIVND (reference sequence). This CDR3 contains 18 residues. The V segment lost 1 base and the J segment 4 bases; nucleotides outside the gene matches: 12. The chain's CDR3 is CASSIVARQGLRNQPQHF. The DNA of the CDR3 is TGTGCCAGTAGTATAGTAGCAAGACAGGGGTTAAGGAATCAGCCCCAGCATTTT.

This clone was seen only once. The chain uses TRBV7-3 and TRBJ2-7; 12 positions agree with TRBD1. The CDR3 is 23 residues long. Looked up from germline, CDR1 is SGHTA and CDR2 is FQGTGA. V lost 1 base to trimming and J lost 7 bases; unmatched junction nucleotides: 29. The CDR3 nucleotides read TGTGCCAGCAGCTTAAAAGACAGGGGGCGACCCTTGTGGGGACAGGGGGCGACTTGTGAGCAGTACTTC. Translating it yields CASSLKDRGRPLWGQGATCEQYF.

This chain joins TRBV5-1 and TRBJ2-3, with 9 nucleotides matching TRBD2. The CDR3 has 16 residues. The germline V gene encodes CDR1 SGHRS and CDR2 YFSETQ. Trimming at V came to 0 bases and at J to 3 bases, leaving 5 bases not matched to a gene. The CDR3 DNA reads TGCGCCAGCAGCTTGGTAGGCGGGGGGGCGACAGATACGCAGTATTTT. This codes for CASSLVGGGATDTQYF.

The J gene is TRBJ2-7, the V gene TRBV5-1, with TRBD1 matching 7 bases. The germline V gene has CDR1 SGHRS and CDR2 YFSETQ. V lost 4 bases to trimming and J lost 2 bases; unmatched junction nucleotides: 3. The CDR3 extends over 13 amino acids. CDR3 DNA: TGCGCCAGCAGCGGGACAGTTCCCTACGAGCAGTACTTC. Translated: CASSGTVPYEQYF.

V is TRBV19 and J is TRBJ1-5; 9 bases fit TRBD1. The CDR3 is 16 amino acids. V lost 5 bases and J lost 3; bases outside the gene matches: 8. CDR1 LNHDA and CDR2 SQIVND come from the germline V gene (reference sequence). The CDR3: CASSQTGTGLNQPQHF. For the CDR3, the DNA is TGTGCCAGTAGTCAGACCGGGACAGGGCTCAATCAGCCCCAGCATTTT.

The CDR3 sequence: CASSQELAAGDTQYF. In nucleotides, the CDR3 is TGTGCCAGCAGCCAAGAATTAGCGGCAGGGGATACGCAGTATTTT. The genes are TRBV14 and TRBJ2-3, with a weak D call TRBD2 (6 bases). V lost 0 bases and J lost 6, with 13 bases in between. The CDR3 totals 15 residues. Per germline, CDR1 SGHDN and CDR2 FVKESK.

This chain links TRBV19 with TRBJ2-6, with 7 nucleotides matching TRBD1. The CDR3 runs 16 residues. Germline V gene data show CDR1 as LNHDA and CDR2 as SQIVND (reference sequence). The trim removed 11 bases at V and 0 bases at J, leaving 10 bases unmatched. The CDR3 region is CAVNRGGHSGANVLTF. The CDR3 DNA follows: TGTGCCGTAAACAGGGGCGGCCACTCTGGGGCCAACGTCCTGACTTTC.

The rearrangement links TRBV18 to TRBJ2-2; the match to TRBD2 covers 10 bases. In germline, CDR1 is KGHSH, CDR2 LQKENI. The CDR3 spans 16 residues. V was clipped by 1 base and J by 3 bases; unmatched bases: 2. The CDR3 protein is CASSPLAGGDTGELFF. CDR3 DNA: TGTGCCAGCTCACCACTAGCGGGGGGTGACACCGGGGAGCTGTTTTTT.

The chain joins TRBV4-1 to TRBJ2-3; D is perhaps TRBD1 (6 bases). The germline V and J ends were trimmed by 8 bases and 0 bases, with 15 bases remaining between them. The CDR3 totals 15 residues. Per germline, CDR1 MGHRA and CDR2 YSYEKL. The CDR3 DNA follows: TGCGCCAGCGCCGCCGAGGGGGTAAGCACAGATACGCAGTATTTT. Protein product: CASAAEGVSTDTQYF.

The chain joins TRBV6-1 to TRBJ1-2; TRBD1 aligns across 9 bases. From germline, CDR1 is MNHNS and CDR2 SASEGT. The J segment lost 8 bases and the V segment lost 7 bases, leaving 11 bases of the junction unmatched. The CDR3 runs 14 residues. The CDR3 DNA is TGTGCCAGCACTAGGGACAGGGTAACGTCGGGCTACACCTTC. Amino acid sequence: CASTRDRVTSGYTF.

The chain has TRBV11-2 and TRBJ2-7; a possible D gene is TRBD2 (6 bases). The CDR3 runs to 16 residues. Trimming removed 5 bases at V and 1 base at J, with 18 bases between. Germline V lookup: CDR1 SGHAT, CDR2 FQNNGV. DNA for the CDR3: TGTGCCAGCAGCCGCCTTCGGGGGAAGGGGTCCTACGAGCAGTACTTC. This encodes CASSRLRGKGSYEQYF.

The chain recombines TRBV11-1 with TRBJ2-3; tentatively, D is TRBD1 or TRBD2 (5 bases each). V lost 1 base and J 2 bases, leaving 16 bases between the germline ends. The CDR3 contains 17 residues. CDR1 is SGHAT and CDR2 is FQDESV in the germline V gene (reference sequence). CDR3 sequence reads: CASSLGGVLRVTDTQYF. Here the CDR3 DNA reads TGTGCCAGCAGCTTAGGAGGGGTTTTGAGAGTCACAGATACGCAGTATTTT.

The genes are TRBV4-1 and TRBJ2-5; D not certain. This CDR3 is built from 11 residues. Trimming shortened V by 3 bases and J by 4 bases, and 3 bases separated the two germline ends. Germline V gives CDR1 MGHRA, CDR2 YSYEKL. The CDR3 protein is CASSHRETQYF. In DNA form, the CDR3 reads TGCGCCAGCAGCCACCGAGAGACCCAGTACTTC.

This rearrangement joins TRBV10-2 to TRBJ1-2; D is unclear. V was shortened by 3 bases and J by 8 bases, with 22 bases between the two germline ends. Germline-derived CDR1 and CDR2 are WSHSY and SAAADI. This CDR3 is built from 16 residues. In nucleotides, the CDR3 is TGCGCCAGCAGTGACCCCCCAGGATCTCCCAACGCGGGCTACACCTTC. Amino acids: CASSDPPGSPNAGYTF.

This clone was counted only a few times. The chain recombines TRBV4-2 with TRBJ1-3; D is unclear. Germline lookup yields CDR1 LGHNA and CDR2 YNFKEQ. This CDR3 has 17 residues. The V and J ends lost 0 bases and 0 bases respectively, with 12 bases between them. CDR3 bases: TGTGCCAGCAGCCAAGACGTACCGAGAAGCTCTGGAAACACCATATATTTT. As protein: CASSQDVPRSSGNTIYF.

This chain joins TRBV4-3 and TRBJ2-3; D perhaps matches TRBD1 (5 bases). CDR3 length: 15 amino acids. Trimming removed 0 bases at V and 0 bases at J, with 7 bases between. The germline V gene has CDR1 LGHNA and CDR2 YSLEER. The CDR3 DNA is TGCGCCAGCAGCCAAGACTCAGGGAGCACAGATACGCAGTATTTT. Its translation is CASSQDSGSTDTQYF.

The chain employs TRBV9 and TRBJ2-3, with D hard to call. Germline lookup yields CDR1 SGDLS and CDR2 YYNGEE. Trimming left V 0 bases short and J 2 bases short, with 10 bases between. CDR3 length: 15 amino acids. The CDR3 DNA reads TGTGCCAGCAGCGTAGGTTCCGGCACCACAGATACGCAGTATTTT. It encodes CASSVGSGTTDTQYF.

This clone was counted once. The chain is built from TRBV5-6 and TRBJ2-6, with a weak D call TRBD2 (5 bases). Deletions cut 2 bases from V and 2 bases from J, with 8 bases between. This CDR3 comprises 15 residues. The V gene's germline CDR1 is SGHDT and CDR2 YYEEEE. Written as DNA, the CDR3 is TGTGCCAGCAGCTTTACGGGGACTGGGGCCAACGTCCTGACTTTC. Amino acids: CASSFTGTGANVLTF.

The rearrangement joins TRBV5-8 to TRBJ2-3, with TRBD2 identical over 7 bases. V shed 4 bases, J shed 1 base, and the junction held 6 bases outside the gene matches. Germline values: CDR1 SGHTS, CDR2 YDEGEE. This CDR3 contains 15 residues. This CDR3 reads CASSDERGGTDTQYF. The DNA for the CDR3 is TGTGCCAGCAGCGACGAGCGGGGAGGCACAGATACGCAGTATTTT.

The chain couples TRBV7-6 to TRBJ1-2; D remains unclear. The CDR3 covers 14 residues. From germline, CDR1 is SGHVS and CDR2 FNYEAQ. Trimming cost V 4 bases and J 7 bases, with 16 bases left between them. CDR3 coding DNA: TGTGCCAGCAGCTCTCACTTGGAACCGGGTGGCTACACCTTC. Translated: CASSSHLEPGGYTF.

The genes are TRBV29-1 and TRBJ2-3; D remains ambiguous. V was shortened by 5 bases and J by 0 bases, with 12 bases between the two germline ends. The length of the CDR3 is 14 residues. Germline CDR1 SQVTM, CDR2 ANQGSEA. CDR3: CSVSPVTSTDTQYF. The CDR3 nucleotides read TGCAGCGTTTCGCCGGTCACAAGCACAGATACGCAGTATTTT.

The CDR3 sequence is CAISERAGSSNYGYTF. As DNA, the CDR3 is TGTGCCATCAGTGAGCGCGCAGGGTCCAGCAACTATGGCTACACCTTC. The chain employs TRBV10-3 and TRBJ1-2, with D perhaps TRBD1 (5 bases). Trimming stripped 2 bases from V and 2 bases from J, with 15 bases between. Germline CDR1 is ENHRY and CDR2 is SYGVKD. The CDR3 loop spans 16 amino acids.

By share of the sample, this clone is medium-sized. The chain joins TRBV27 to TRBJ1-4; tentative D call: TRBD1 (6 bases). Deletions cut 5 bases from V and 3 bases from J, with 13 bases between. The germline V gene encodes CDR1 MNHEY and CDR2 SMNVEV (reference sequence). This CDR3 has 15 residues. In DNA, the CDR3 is TGTGCCAGCAGTGTAACAGGGTCTTCTAATGAAAAACTGTTTTTT. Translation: CASSVTGSSNEKLFF.

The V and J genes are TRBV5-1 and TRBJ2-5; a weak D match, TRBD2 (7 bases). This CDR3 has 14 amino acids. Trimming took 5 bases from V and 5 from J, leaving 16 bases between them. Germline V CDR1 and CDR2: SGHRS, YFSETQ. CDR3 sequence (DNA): TGCGCCAGCAGTCCCGAGGGGGAGGGGGAGACCCAGTACTTC. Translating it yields CASSPEGEGETQYF.

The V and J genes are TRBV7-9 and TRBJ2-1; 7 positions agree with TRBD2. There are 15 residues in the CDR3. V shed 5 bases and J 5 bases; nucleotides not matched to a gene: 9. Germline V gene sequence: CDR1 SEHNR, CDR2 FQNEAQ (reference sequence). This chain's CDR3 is CASSPPQRGHNEQFF. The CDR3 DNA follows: TGTGCCAGCAGCCCCCCCCAGCGGGGCCACAATGAGCAGTTCTTC.

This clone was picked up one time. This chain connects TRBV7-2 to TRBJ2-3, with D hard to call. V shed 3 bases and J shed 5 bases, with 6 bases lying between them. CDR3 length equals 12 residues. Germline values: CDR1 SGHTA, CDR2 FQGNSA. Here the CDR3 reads CASSFEEDTQYF. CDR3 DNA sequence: TGTGCCAGCAGCTTCGAGGAAGATACGCAGTATTTT.

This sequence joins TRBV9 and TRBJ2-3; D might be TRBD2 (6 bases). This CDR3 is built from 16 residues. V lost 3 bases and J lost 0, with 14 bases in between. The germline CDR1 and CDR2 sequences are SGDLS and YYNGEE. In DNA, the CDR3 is TGTGCCAGCAGCGAGGTAGGGCGGGACAGCACAGATACGCAGTATTTT. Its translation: CASSEVGRDSTDTQYF.

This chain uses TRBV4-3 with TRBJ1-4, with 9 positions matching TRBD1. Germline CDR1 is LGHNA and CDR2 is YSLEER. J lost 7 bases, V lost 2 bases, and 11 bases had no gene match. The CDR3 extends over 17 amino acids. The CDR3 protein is CASSQIKRKGQGEKLFF. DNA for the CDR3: TGCGCCAGCAGCCAAATTAAACGGAAGGGACAGGGTGAAAAACTGTTTTTT.

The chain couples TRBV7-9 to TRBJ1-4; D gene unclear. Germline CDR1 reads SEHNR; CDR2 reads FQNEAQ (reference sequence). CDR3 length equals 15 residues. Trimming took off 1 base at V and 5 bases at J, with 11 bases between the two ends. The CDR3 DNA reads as TGTGCCAGCAGCTTAGAGCTTGGCCGAAATGAAAAACTGTTTTTT. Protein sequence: CASSLELGRNEKLFF.

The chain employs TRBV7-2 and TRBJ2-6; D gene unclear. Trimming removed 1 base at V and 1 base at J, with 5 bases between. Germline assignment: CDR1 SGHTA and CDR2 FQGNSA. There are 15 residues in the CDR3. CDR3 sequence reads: CASSLESSGANVLTF. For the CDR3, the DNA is TGTGCCAGCAGCTTAGAAAGTTCTGGGGCCAACGTCCTGACTTTC.

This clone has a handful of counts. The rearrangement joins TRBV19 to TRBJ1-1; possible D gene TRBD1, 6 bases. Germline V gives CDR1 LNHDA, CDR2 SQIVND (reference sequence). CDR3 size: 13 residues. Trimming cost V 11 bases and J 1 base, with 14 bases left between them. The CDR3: CAARLGANTEAFF. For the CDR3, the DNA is TGTGCCGCCCGGTTGGGGGCGAACACTGAAGCTTTCTTT.